The entry below gives a single TCR beta chain sequence along with its context. Its target is unknown. This sample is drawn from a study of T-cell memory formation after mild COVID-19. This CDR3 comprises 14 residues. V lost 5 bases and J lost 4; bases outside the gene matches: 6. The germline V gene encodes CDR1 SEHNR and CDR2 FQNEAQ (reference sequence). TCRdb ran MiXCR on the 5' RACE reads and lists one entry per CDR3 protein. The sample lists 550,000 to 650,000 distinct CDR3 sequences, around 15% seen once, with just over 8% in the top ten. Study-level results: CD8+ contracting clones occupied EMRA, while CD4+ ones occupied mainly CM and EM. Clones shrinking from day 15 to 85 showed even CD4/CD8 mixes; later expanders tilted CD4+.

Sequenced: PBMCs or a T cell subset sorted from them (not recorded which). The chain has TRBV7-9 and TRBJ1-1; 8 nucleotides agree with TRBD1. The TCR was taken from an adult woman who had mild COVID-19 (a few samples of this study predate the infection). Cell type and time point are not known. CDR3 sequence: CASSPTTGGTEAFF. CDR3 DNA sequence: TGTGCCAGCAGCCCAACCACAGGGGGCACTGAAGCTTTCTTT.